The sequence of this T cell receptor (beta chain) was determined in a study of chemoradiotherapy in HPV16-positive cancers. Overall study findings and caveats: HPV-responsive T-cell expansion during chemoradiotherapy was linked to improved recurrence-free survival in HPV16-positive patients. HPV-specific T cells were functionally defined from only two HPV16-positive patients.

As concerns this clone: Antigen: not known.

This CDR3 has 17 amino acids. J gave up 4 bases and V 2 bases, and 11 bases lay outside the gene matches. Germline V gene data show CDR1 as SNHLY and CDR2 as FYNNEI. The data were produced by immunoSEQ multiplex PCR, yet TCRdb's version contains in-frame clones alone and is incomplete. The table shows roughly 29,000 clones, with approximately 90% occurring only once. The receptor's source is a human donor with HPV-associated anogenital cancer. The rearrangement joins TRBV2 to TRBJ2-4; TRBD2 matches at 7 bases. Sequences were derived from blood, sampled from a patient who underwent chemoradiotherapy. The CDR3 DNA reads as TGTGCCAGCAGTGAAAGGGTAGGCGGGAGCGGGAAAAACATTCAGTACTTC. Its protein product is CASSERVGGSGKNIQYF.